The source of this T cell receptor beta chain is a study of blood T cells in healthy people across ages. Primed by a sample-barcoded 5' primer and a J-beta primer mix, a second PCR proceeded for 7 to 11 cycles. MiXCR, applied by TCRdb to the 5' RACE reads, yields one record per CDR3 protein. The repertoire holds 650,000 to 800,000 distinct CDR3 sequences, with around 42% as singletons. This sequence was found in a man between 60 and 75 years old in good health. The sample was blood.

CDR3 sequence (DNA): TGCAGTGCTAGTAGGACAGTTCCGAGGGGTGCAGATACGCAGTATTTT. Protein: CSASRTVPRGADTQYF. V gene TRBV20-1 combines with J gene TRBJ2-3; the D gene is possibly TRBD1 (6 bases). CDR3 length: 16 amino acids. The V and J ends lost 3 bases and 4 bases respectively, with 20 bases between them. Germline CDR1 is DFQATT and CDR2 is SNEGSKA (reference sequence).